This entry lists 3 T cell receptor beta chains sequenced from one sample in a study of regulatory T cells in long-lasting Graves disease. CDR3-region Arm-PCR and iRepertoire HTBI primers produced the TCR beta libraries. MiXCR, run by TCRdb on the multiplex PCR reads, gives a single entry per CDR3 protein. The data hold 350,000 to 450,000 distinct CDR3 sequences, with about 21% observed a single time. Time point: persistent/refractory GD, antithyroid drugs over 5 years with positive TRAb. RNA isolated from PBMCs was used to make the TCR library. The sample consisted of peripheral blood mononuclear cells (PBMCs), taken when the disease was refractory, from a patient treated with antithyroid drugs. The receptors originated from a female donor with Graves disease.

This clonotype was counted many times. This chain's CDR3 is CASAADRVEGDTQYF. The CDR3 DNA sequence: TGTGCCAGCGCTGCCGACAGGGTAGAAGGGGATACGCAGTATTTT. V is TRBV2 and J is TRBJ2-3; 7 nucleotides line up with TRBD1. Trimming cost V 8 bases and J 6 bases; bases outside gene matches: 14. The CDR3 sequence is 15 residues long. Germline-derived CDR1 and CDR2 are SNHLY and FYNNEI.

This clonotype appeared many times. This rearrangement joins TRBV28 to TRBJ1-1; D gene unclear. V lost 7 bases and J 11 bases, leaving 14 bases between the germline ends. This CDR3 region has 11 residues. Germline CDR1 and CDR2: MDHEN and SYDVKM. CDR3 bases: TGTGCCAGCACTCTCCGGGCGGAGGCTTTCTTT. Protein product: CASTLRAEAFF.

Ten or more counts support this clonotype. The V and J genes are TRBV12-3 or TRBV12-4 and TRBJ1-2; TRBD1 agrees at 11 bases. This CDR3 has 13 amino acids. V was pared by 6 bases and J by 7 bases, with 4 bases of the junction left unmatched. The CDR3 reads CASSGQGAGGYTF. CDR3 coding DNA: TGTGCCAGCAGCGGACAGGGGGCGGGTGGCTACACCTTC.